This T cell receptor (beta chain) was observed in a study of shared clonotypes between healthy human individuals. Every subset's genomic DNA went evenly onto several immunoSEQ plates. Sequenced by immunoSEQ multiplex PCR; TCRdb stores in-frame clones only, minus some. The sample has 2 million to 2.5 million clones, more than 90% seen once. As for this clone: What it recognizes is unknown.

General study points: Rarefaction revealed incomplete sorted-subset sequencing despite large depth. The represented genetic and exposure-history diversity was limited by the small number of donors.

The receptor was isolated from a man between 18 and 35 years old in good health. The sequenced sample consisted of naive CD4+ T cells sorted from blood. Subset indicated: CD45RA+ positively selected.

CDR3 sequence reads: CASSTRDKDYEQYF. CDR3 bases: TGTGCCAGCTCAACCCGGGACAAAGACTACGAGCAGTACTTC. The gene calls are TRBV18 and TRBJ2-7, with a possible D match to TRBD1 (6 bases). This CDR3 is 14 amino acids long. V was shortened by 5 bases and J by 3 bases, with 14 bases between the two germline ends. The germline CDR1 and CDR2 sequences are KGHSH and LQKENI.